The 23 T cell receptor beta chains in this list originate from one sample, sequenced in a study of CD8 T cells in Susac syndrome (dated by TCRdb to between 2018 and 2021). Library creation used the immunoSEQ multiplex PCR assay. RNA was extracted using the RNeasy kit, and roughly 0.45 to 1 ug of the RNA was reverse transcribed with random hexamers. TCRdb passed the public sequencing reads through fastp at Q25 and MiXCR, retaining productive beta sequences. One record per CDR3 amino acid sequence lists the most common genes and DNA. The sample includes 150,000 to 200,000 distinct CDR3 sequences, with approximately 94% observed a single time. Approximately 0.09% of the sample goes to the ten largest clones. The sequenced material came from CD4+ T cells from PBMCs. Every receptor here comes from a human donor with multiple sclerosis.

This rearrangement joins TRBV27 to TRBJ2-1; the D is unclear. Germline assignment: CDR1 MNHEY and CDR2 SMNVEV (reference sequence). The CDR3 totals 13 residues. Trimming removed 11 bases at V and 4 bases at J, with 15 bases between. CDR3 DNA: TGTGCCTCACGACCGGACCGGTACAATGAGCAGTTCTTC. This sequence encodes CASRPDRYNEQFF.

J is TRBJ1-5 and V is TRBV24-1; D perhaps matches TRBD1 (5 bases). CDR3 size: 13 residues. Germline CDR1 reads KGHDR; CDR2 reads SFDVKD. V lost 6 bases, J lost 4 bases, and 9 bases lay in between. CDR3: CATSSGPNQPQHF. In DNA form, the CDR3 reads TGTGCCACCAGTTCAGGGCCTAATCAGCCCCAGCATTTT.

The genes are TRBV12-3 or TRBV12-4 and TRBJ1-2; no clear D. Trimming stripped 6 bases from V and 5 bases from J, with 10 bases between. This CDR3 is built from 12 residues. CDR3 amino acids: CASSPGDYGYTF. The CDR3 DNA sequence: TGTGCCAGCAGCCCCGGCGATTATGGCTACACCTTC.

CDR3 DNA sequence: TGTGCCAGCAGCCACCCGGGAGGACTAGCGACCTACAATGAGCAGTTCTTC. This codes for CASSHPGGLATYNEQFF. This chain connects TRBV3-1 to TRBJ2-1; 9 bases are shared with TRBD2. V lost 3 bases, J lost 2 bases, and 8 bases stayed unmatched. The length of the CDR3 is 17 residues. Germline CDR1 LGHDT, CDR2 YNNKEL (reference sequence).

This sequence joins TRBV29-1 and TRBJ1-1; TRBD1 is a possible D gene (6 bases). CDR1 SQVTM and CDR2 ANQGSEA come from the germline V gene. CDR3 length equals 13 residues. Trimming stripped 6 bases from V and 8 bases from J, with 19 bases between. The DNA of the CDR3 is TGCAGCGTGCACGACAGGACCACCCAAGAAGCTTTCTTT. Translation: CSVHDRTTQEAFF.

This chain links TRBV28 with TRBJ2-7; D unclear. The V gene's germline CDR1 is MDHEN and CDR2 SYDVKM. V lost 2 bases, J lost 5 bases, and 4 bases lay in between. This CDR3 contains 11 residues. CDR3 DNA: TGTGCCAGCAGTTTAATAGACGAGCAGTACTTC. The encoded protein is CASSLIDEQYF. Looking up the rest from reference TRBV28 and TRBJ2-7 gives the full variable domain: DVKVTQSSRYLVKRTGEKVFLECVQDMDHENMFWYRQDPGLGLRLIYFSYDVKMKEKGDIPEGYSVSREKKERFSLILESASTNQTSMYLCASSLIDEQYFGPGTRLTVT.

This clonotype has just one count. The chain has TRBV4-3 and TRBJ2-7, with a weak D call TRBD1 (6 bases). V gave up 0 bases and J gave up 3 bases, with 18 bases separating them. CDR1 is LGHNA and CDR2 is YSLEER in the germline V gene. This CDR3 comprises 17 residues. CDR3 region: CASSQETGQTKIYEQYF. CDR3 nucleotide sequence: TGCGCCAGCAGCCAAGAAACAGGGCAAACTAAGATCTACGAGCAGTACTTC.

CDR3 sequence reads: CASSLQGLSTDTQYF. In DNA, the CDR3 is TGTGCCAGCAGCTTACAGGGGCTAAGCACAGATACGCAGTATTTT. This sequence joins TRBV7-8 and TRBJ2-3; possibly TRBD1 for D (6 bases). The CDR3 is made up of 15 amino acids. The germline V gene encodes CDR1 SGHVS and CDR2 FQNEAQ. The ends were cut back, 2 bases at V and 0 bases at J, with 9 bases in the middle.

V usage is TRBV7-6 and J usage is TRBJ2-5, with unresolved D. The germline V and J ends were trimmed by 4 bases and 0 bases, with 9 bases remaining between them. Germline V CDR1 and CDR2: SGHVS, FNYEAQ. The CDR3 has 14 residues. The CDR3 DNA reads TGTGCCAGCAGCTCAGCGCGGTACCAAGAGACCCAGTACTTC. Protein sequence: CASSSARYQETQYF.

The genes are TRBV13 and TRBJ2-3; no clear D. This CDR3 region has 14 residues. V was pared by 0 bases and J by 2 bases, with 6 bases between. CDR1 and CDR2 from the germline V gene are PRHDT and FYEKMQ (reference sequence). CDR3 region: CASSLGRFTDTQYF. CDR3 nucleotide sequence: TGTGCCAGCAGCTTAGGCCGGTTCACAGATACGCAGTATTTT.

J is TRBJ1-1 and V is TRBV7-9; 8 bases align to TRBD1. The germline gives CDR1 SEHNR, CDR2 FQNEAQ (reference sequence). The length of the CDR3 is 15 residues. Unmatched junction bases numbered 8, after V lost 1 base and J lost 7 bases. CDR3 amino acids: CASSLVTPGGSEAFF. CDR3 DNA: TGTGCCAGCAGCTTAGTCACCCCAGGGGGCAGTGAAGCTTTCTTT.

The rearrangement joins TRBV5-6 to TRBJ2-6; 7 bases agree with TRBD1. J was trimmed by 0 bases and V by 6 bases; bases with no gene match: 6. Per the germline V gene, CDR1 is SGHDT and CDR2 is YYEEEE. The CDR3 covers 16 residues. The CDR3 loop reads CASTETGLSGANVLTF. The CDR3 DNA follows: TGTGCCAGCACCGAGACAGGGCTCTCTGGGGCCAACGTCCTGACTTTC.

The chain joins TRBV29-1 to TRBJ1-4; the D is unclear. Looked up from germline, CDR1 is SQVTM and CDR2 is ANQGSEA. Trimming removed 7 bases at V and 7 bases at J, with 13 bases between. The CDR3 has 12 amino acids. This CDR3 reads CSGYLVGEKLFF. CDR3 bases: TGCAGCGGATACCTCGTAGGTGAAAAACTGTTTTTT. The complete variable domain, with remaining parts taken from reference TRBV29-1 and TRBJ1-4, reads SAVISQKPSRDICQRGTSLTIQCQVDSQVTMMFWYRQQPGQSLTLIATANQGSEATYESGFVIDKFPISRPNLTFSTLTVSNMSPEDSSIYLCSGYLVGEKLFFGSGTQLSVL.

The V and J genes are TRBV28 and TRBJ1-1; maybe TRBD1 (5 bases). Germline V gene lookup returns CDR1 MDHEN and CDR2 SYDVKM. This CDR3 has 14 residues. The ends were cut back, 4 bases at V and 1 base at J, with 10 bases in the middle. CDR3 sequence: CASSSQVENTEAFF. The CDR3 nucleotides read TGTGCCAGCAGTTCACAGGTTGAGAACACTGAAGCTTTCTTT.

This sequence joins TRBV30 and TRBJ1-2; 10 bases align to TRBD1. V shed 7 bases and J 10 bases; nucleotides not matched to a gene: 9. Germline values: CDR1 GTSNPN, CDR2 SVGIG (reference sequence). The length of the CDR3 is 12 residues. This chain's CDR3 is CAYQRDRGIYTF. The CDR3 nucleotides read TGTGCCTATCAACGGGACAGGGGCATCTACACCTTC.

This chain links TRBV28 with TRBJ2-5, with D unresolved. The CDR3 length is 13 residues. CDR1 MDHEN and CDR2 SYDVKM come from the germline V gene. Trimming shortened V by 6 bases and J by 5 bases, and 13 bases separated the two germline ends. The CDR3 DNA reads as TGTGCCAGCAGCTCCACAGCTCTCGAGACCCAGTACTTC. Its protein is CASSSTALETQYF.

In its sample, this clonotype was seen once. The chain employs TRBV15 and TRBJ1-3; D gene uncertain. V was trimmed by 0 bases and J by 4 bases, leaving 4 bases between them. Germline CDR1 reads LNHNV; CDR2 reads YYDKDF (reference sequence). The CDR3 extends over 13 amino acids. CDR3 in amino acids: CATSRDLGNTIYF. The DNA for the CDR3 is TGTGCCACCAGCAGAGATCTCGGAAACACCATATATTTT. Full variable domain (rest looked up from reference TRBV15 and TRBJ1-3): DAMVIQNPRYQVTQFGKPVTLSCSQTLNHNVMYWYQQKSSQAPKLLFHYYDKDFNNEADTPDNFQSRRPNTSFCFLDIRSPGLGDTAMYLCATSRDLGNTIYFGEGSWLTVV.

The J gene is TRBJ1-2, the V gene TRBV25-1; D gene ambiguous. V dropped 6 bases and J dropped 4 bases, with 18 bases sitting between them. Looked up from germline, CDR1 is MGHDK and CDR2 is SYGVNS. CDR3 length: 15 residues. The CDR3 DNA reads TGTGCCAGCAGACGTACGACGAGGACTGCCTATGGCTACACCTTC. It yields the protein CASRRTTRTAYGYTF.

The chain couples TRBV2 to TRBJ1-2; perhaps TRBD1 as D (6 bases). The CDR3 contains 14 residues. Deletions cut 7 bases from V and 6 bases from J, with 18 bases between. In germline, CDR1 is SNHLY, CDR2 FYNNEI. CDR3 DNA: TGTGCCAGCACTCCCGACAGGTTCCGGCATGGCTACACCTTC. Its translation is CASTPDRFRHGYTF.

The V and J genes are TRBV29-1 and TRBJ1-1, with 10 bases identical to TRBD1. The CDR3 is 13 residues long. Germline V gene data show CDR1 as SQVTM and CDR2 as ANQGSEA. V was pared by 5 bases and J by 6 bases, with 6 bases of the junction left unmatched. Here the CDR3 reads CSVSQGQGAEAFF. The CDR3 DNA reads as TGCAGCGTTTCTCAAGGACAGGGGGCTGAAGCTTTCTTT.

This chain joins TRBV3-1 and TRBJ1-1, with D perhaps matching TRBD1 (5 bases). CDR1 is LGHDT, CDR2 YNNKEL, per germline (reference sequence). This CDR3 has 13 amino acids. The germline V and J ends were trimmed by 5 bases and 6 bases, with 13 bases remaining between them. Here the CDR3 reads CASSWGRGAEAFF. As DNA, the CDR3 is TGTGCCAGCAGCTGGGGTCGAGGGGCTGAAGCTTTCTTT.

The gene calls are TRBV7-9 and TRBJ2-5; no clear D gene. Between the trimmed V and J ends, which lost 7 bases and 3 bases, there was a span of 12 bases. Germline assignment: CDR1 SEHNR and CDR2 FQNEAQ (reference sequence). The length of the CDR3 is 13 residues. CDR3 nucleotides: TGTGCCAGCATAGCCCACGGAAAAGAGACCCAGTACTTC. Translation gives CASIAHGKETQYF.

The rearrangement joins TRBV3-1 to TRBJ2-1; possible D gene TRBD1, 5 bases. Trimming shortened V by 1 base and J by 8 bases, and 9 bases separated the two germline ends. The CDR3 totals 13 residues. In germline, CDR1 is LGHDT, CDR2 YNNKEL (reference sequence). The CDR3 nucleotides are TGTGCCAGCAGCCAAGTAGGGGCGGATGAGCAGTTCTTC. It is translated as CASSQVGADEQFF.